A selection of T cell receptor beta chains follows, all from one sample in a study of OX40 agonist ivuxolimab in advanced cancers. Generated by immunoSEQ multiplex PCR, the TCRdb table keeps only in-frame clones and is missing some. Among 50,000 to 75,000 clones listed, approximately 90% were seen once. The sample here was CD4+ or CD8+ T cells sorted from blood, taken in a trial of the OX40 agonist ivuxolimab. The source is an adult with an advanced solid tumor such as melanoma, head and neck, liver or kidney cancer. Each CDR3 is given with its conserved first and last residue. The D gene is left open where the match is weak. Size tells how often a clone was seen (once, few, many) or the class of an expanded clone, and some rows leave it out.

TRBJ1-5,-,TRBV7-8,TRBD1,CASSPGTDSNQPQHF,TGTGCCAGCAGCCCAGGGACAGACAGCAATCAGCCCCAGCATTTT
TRBJ2-1,-,TRBV10-3,-,CASQGNGNEQFF,TGTGCCAGCCAGGGGAACGGCAATGAGCAGTTCTTC
TRBJ1-4,-,TRBV5-1,-,CASSFRGTTNEKLFF,TGCGCCAGCAGCTTCAGGGGCACAACTAATGAAAAACTGTTTTTT
TRBJ2-3,-,TRBV7-2,-,CASARGMSGTDTQYF,TGTGCCAGTGCTAGGGGGATGAGCGGCACAGATACGCAGTATTTT
TRBJ1-2,-,TRBV6-4,TRBD1,CASRGQGATNYGYTF,TGTGCCAGCAGGGGACAGGGGGCCACTAACTATGGCTACACCTTC
TRBJ1-6,-,TRBV7-9,-,CASSAREGPGRNSPLHF,TGTGCCAGCAGCGCCCGTGAGGGCCCGGGGAGGAATTCACCCCTCCACTTT
TRBJ1-2,-,TRBV4-1,-,CASSQVSNGYYGYTF,TGCGCCAGCAGCCAAGTGTCTAACGGATACTATGGCTACACCTTC
TRBJ2-7,-,TRBV5-4,-,CASSPTGARYEQYF,TGTGCCAGCAGTCCGACGGGGGCGCGTTACGAGCAGTACTTC
TRBJ1-1,-,TRBV29-1,-,CSVELPGRNTEAFF,TGCAGCGTTGAGTTACCTGGTCGGAACACTGAAGCTTTCTTT
TRBJ2-2,-,TRBV5-8,-,CASSPQEVFNTGELFF,TGTGCCAGCAGCCCGCAGGAGGTCTTTAACACCGGGGAGCTGTTTTTT
TRBJ2-5,-,TRBV30,TRBD1,CAWSVGTGYPETQYF,TGTGCCTGGAGTGTAGGGACAGGGTACCCAGAGACCCAGTACTTC
TRBJ1-1,-,TRBV18,TRBD1,CASSPSPGQRVMNTEAFF,TGTGCCAGCTCACCCTCACCGGGACAGAGGGTCATGAACACTGAAGCTTTCTTT
TRBJ2-5,-,TRBV2,TRBD2,CASSEALGGETQYF,TGTGCCAGCAGTGAAGCTCTCGGGGGGGAGACCCAGTACTTC
TRBJ1-2,-,TRBV5-6,-,CASSSQGPLYGYTF,TGTGCCAGCAGCTCCCAGGGACCACTCTATGGCTACACCTTC
TRBJ2-2,-,TRBV27,TRBD1,CASSFTPPAPGRGRPGELFF,TGTGCCAGCAGTTTCACCCCGCCCGCGCCTGGCAGGGGGCGGCCCGGGGAGCTGTTTTTT
TRBJ2-7,once,TRBV6-1,-,CASSELSAGKAYEQYF,TGTGCCAGCAGTGAATTATCGGCAGGGAAGGCCTACGAGCAGTACTTC
TRBJ1-1,-,TRBV12-5,-,CASQRGMNTEAFF,TGTGCTAGTCAAAGAGGAATGAACACTGAAGCTTTCTTT
TRBJ2-7,-,TRBV28,-,CASSFVDPRNEQYF,TGTGCCAGCAGTTTCGTAGACCCTCGGAACGAGCAGTACTTC
TRBJ1-3,-,TRBV11-2,TRBD1,CASSDRGLGNTIYF,TGTGCCAGCAGCGACAGGGGATTGGGAAACACCATATATTTT
TRBJ1-6,-,TRBV5-5,-,CASSPDGTSGPLHF,TGTGCCAGCAGCCCCGACGGGACCTCGGGGCCCCTCCACTTT